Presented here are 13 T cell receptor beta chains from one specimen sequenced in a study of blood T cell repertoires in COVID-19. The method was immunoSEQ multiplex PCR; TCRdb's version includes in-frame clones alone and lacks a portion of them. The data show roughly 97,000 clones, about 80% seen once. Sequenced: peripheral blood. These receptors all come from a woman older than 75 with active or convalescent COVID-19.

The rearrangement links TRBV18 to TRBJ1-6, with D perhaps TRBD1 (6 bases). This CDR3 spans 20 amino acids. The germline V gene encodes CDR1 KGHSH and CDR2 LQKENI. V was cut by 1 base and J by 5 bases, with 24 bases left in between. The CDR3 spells CASSPQVVAGAGSNNSPLHF. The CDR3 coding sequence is TGTGCCAGCTCACCACAGGTGGTTGCAGGGGCAGGGAGTAATAATTCACCCCTCCACTTT.

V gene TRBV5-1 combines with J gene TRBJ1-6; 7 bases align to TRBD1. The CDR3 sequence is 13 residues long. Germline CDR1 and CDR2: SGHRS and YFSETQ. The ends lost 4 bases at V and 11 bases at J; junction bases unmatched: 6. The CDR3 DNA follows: TGCGCCAGCAGCCGGGACAGTCAGACACCCCTCCACTTT. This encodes CASSRDSQTPLHF.

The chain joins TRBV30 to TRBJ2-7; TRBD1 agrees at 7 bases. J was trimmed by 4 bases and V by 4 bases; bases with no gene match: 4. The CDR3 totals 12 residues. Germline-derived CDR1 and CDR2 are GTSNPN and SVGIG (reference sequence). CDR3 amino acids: CAWNLGQYEQYF. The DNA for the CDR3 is TGTGCCTGGAACCTGGGACAGTACGAGCAGTACTTC. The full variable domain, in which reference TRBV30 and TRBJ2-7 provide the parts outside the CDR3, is SQTIHQWPATLVQPVGSPLSLECTVEGTSNPNLYWYRQAAGRGLQLLFYSVGIGQISSEVPQNLSASRPQDRQFILSSKKLLLSDSGFYLCAWNLGQYEQYFGPGTRLTVT.

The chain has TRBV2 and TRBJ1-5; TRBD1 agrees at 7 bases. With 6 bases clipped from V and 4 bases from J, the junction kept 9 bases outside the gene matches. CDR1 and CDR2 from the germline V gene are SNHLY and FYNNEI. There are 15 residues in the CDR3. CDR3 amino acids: CASRVRDSNNQPQHF. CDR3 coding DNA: TGTGCCAGCAGAGTCCGGGACAGTAATAATCAGCCCCAGCATTTT.

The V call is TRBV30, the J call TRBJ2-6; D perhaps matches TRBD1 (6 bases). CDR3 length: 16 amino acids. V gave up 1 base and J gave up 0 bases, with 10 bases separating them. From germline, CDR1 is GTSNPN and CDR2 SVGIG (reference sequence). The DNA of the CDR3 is TGTGCCTGGAGTGCCACAGGGTTCTCTGGGGCCAACGTCCTGACTTTC. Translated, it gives CAWSATGFSGANVLTF.

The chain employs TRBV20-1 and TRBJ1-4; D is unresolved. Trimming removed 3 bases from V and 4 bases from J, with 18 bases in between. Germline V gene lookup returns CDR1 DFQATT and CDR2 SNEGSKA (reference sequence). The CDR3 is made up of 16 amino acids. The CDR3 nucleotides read TGCAGTGCTAGTTTCGTTTTAGAGCCCTTTAATGAAAAACTGTTTTTT. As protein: CSASFVLEPFNEKLFF.

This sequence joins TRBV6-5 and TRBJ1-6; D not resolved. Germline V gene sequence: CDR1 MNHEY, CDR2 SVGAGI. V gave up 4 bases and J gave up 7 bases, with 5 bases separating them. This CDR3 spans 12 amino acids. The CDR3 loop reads CASSFQNSPLHF. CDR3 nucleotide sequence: TGTGCCAGCAGTTTCCAAAATTCACCCCTCCACTTT.

The CDR3 sequence: CASSLHSRGEGQPQHF. The CDR3, as DNA: TGTGCCAGCAGTCTACACTCCAGGGGCGAAGGACAGCCCCAGCATTTT. J is TRBJ1-5 and V is TRBV27, with D perhaps TRBD1 (6 bases). V was clipped by 5 bases and J by 7 bases, with 21 bases between them. Germline lookup yields CDR1 MNHEY and CDR2 SMNVEV (reference sequence). The CDR3 sequence is 16 residues long.

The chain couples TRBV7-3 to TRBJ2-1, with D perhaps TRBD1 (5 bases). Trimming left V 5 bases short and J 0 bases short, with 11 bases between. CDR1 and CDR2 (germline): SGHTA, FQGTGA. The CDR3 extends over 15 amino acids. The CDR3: CASSAGHNSYNEQFF. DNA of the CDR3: TGTGCCAGCAGCGCAGGACATAACTCCTACAATGAGCAGTTCTTC.

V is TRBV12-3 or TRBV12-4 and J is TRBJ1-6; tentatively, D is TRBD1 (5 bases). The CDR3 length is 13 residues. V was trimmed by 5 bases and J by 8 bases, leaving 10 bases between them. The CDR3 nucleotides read TGTGCCAGCAGTCTCAAAGGGGATTCACCCCTCCACTTT. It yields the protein CASSLKGDSPLHF.

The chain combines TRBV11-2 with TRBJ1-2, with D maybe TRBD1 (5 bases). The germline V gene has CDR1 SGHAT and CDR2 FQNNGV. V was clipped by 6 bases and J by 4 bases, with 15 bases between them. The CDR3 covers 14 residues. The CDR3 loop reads CASRLGGSPYGYTF. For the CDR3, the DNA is TGTGCCAGCAGGTTGGGGGGGTCCCCCTATGGCTACACCTTC.

The CDR3 reads CASSEVGHYEQYF. The CDR3 DNA is TGCGCCAGCAGTGAGGTTGGACACTACGAGCAGTACTTC. The V and J genes are TRBV10-2 and TRBJ2-7; weak D call: TRBD1 (5 bases). The length of the CDR3 is 13 residues. The germline V gene has CDR1 WSHSY and CDR2 SAAADI. V lost 2 bases to trimming and J lost 3 bases, with 8 bases between them.

As DNA, the CDR3 is TGTGCCAGCAGCCCTCTTGGGACAGTCACCGGGGAGCTGTTTTTT. Protein sequence: CASSPLGTVTGELFF. J is TRBJ2-2 and V is TRBV9, with 7 bases aligning to TRBD1. Trimming took 4 bases from V and 4 from J; bases not matched to a gene: 7. The CDR3 contains 15 residues. The germline gives CDR1 SGDLS, CDR2 YYNGEE.